This is a list of T cell receptor beta chains from one sample in a study of cytomegalovirus exposure and HLA in healthy donors. Generated by immunoSEQ multiplex PCR, the TCRdb table keeps only in-frame clones and is missing some. The repertoire has under 200,000 clones, 80% to 85% of them found once; the top ten carry 0.95% to 1.5%. Sequenced input: PBMCs. All receptors derive from a woman under 40 in good health and CMV-seronegative. Both conserved end residues are part of each CDR3. A D gene is named only where the DNA matches it firmly. Rows may omit the clone size; those that give it use once, few, many or a size class.

>TRBJ2-1|.|19|TRBD2|TRBV7-9
TGTGCCAGCAGCTTAGCGATTGGACTAGCAAACCCATCATACAATGAGCAGTTCTTC
CASSLAIGLANPSYNEQFF
>TRBJ2-7|.|16|TRBD1|TRBV19
TGTGCCAGTAGACCCGCCGCGGGACAGGGAGCCTACGAGCAGTACTTC
CASRPAAGQGAYEQYF
>TRBJ1-2|.|14|.|TRBV30
TGTGCCTGGAGTGTTTTTCAGGGAAGCTATGGCTACACCTTC
CAWSVFQGSYGYTF
>TRBJ1-1|.|15|.|TRBV4-1
TGCGCCAGCAGCCTTGAGAGTTATCGGAACACTGAAGCTTTCTTT
CASSLESYRNTEAFF
>TRBJ1-1|.|14|.|TRBV27
TGTGCCAGCTCTACTCGAGGGAGGTACACTGAAGCTTTCTTT
CASSTRGRYTEAFF
>TRBJ1-2|.|12|.|TRBV30
TGTGCCTGGAACAGGGAGCGGGAGGGCTACACCTTC
CAWNREREGYTF
>TRBJ1-4|.|14|.|TRBV5-1
TGCGCCAGCAGCTTGAGGGACTCTAATGAAAAACTGTTTTTT
CASSLRDSNEKLFF
>TRBJ2-6|.|15|.|TRBV27
TGTGCCAGCAGTTACAGGGAAGCTGGGGCCAACGTCCTGACTTTC
CASSYREAGANVLTF
>TRBJ2-7|few|13|TRBD1|TRBV28
TGTGCCAGCTGCCCGGGACAGGGCTACGAGCAGTACTTC
CASCPGQGYEQYF
>TRBJ1-5|.|15|.|TRBV6-1
TGTGCCAGCAGCGTCCTACAGGCAGGGAATCAGCCCCAGCATTTT
CASSVLQAGNQPQHF
>TRBJ2-6|.|18|.|TRBV5-4
TGTGCCAGCAGCTCCGGGACGTCCGGGGGCTCTGGGGCCAACGTCCTGACTTTC
CASSSGTSGGSGANVLTF
>TRBJ2-7|.|13|TRBD1|TRBV19
TGTGCCAGTTCGACAGGGGTTGTAGACGAGCAGTACTTC
CASSTGVVDEQYF
>TRBJ2-2|.|15|.|TRBV4-1
TGCGCCAGCAGCCAAGGGAGTCTAGCGACCGGGGAGCTGTTTTTT
CASSQGSLATGELFF
>TRBJ1-2|.|15|TRBD1|TRBV5-1
TGCGCCAGCAGCTTAACTACAGGGGGCGGGTATGGCTACACCTTC
CASSLTTGGGYGYTF
>TRBJ2-7|once|14|TRBD2|TRBV10-3
TGTGCCATCACCGGGACTAGCGGATCTTACGAGCAGTACTTC
CAITGTSGSYEQYF
>TRBJ1-6|.|17|.|TRBV28
TGTGCCAGCAGTCCCCTGGGTAGGGGACACCATAATTCACCCCTCCACTTT
CASSPLGRGHHNSPLHF
>TRBJ2-7|.|14|TRBD2|TRBV30
TGTGCCTGGAAGGTGGCGGGAGGGACCTACGAGCAGTACTTC
CAWKVAGGTYEQYF
>TRBJ1-2|.|16|TRBD1|TRBV27
TGTGCCAGCAGTTTCCAAGTCGACAGGGGGGTCTATGGCTACACCTTC
CASSFQVDRGVYGYTF